The clone carrying this T cell receptor (beta chain) appeared many times. What it binds is not known. TCRdb re-called the PCR reads via MiXCR. The top ten hold about 9.4% of the sample, which has just under 60,000 clones, 15% to 20% seen once. The data are from a study of metastatic and nonmetastatic thyroid tumors. Study background: Blood and tumor or nodule tissue repertoires from malignant and benign thyroid patients were compared. General study points: In both blood and tumor samples, TCR beta diversity was reported significantly higher for malignant than benign nodules.

None of the patients had undergone any treatment ahead of thyroid surgery. V gave up 4 bases and J gave up 6 bases, with 18 bases separating them. Germline-derived CDR1 and CDR2 are SGHTS and YDEGEE. The CDR3 length is 15 residues. The chain couples TRBV5-8 to TRBJ2-3; the D gene could be TRBD1 or TRBD2 (6 bases each). Sequenced: blood. The TCR was taken from a male donor with papillary thyroid cancer or a benign thyroid nodule (not recorded which). Some clones in this sample may be carry-over from other donors' samples. CDR3 sequence reads: CASSVTRGGADTQYF. CDR3 in DNA: TGTGCCAGCAGCGTGACTAGAGGGGGAGCTGATACGCAGTATTTT.